This T cell receptor (beta chain) came from a study of T cells in Graves' hyperthyroidism and ophthalmopathy. Amplification targeted TCR beta CDR3 regions from RNA transcripts. First-round RT-PCR with HTBI primers amplified the TCR CDR3 region. TCRdb processed the multiplex PCR reads anew with MiXCR; each CDR3 protein has one entry. This sample has more than 600,000 distinct CDR3 sequences; approximately 16% occur once, and the top ten carry around 8%. Overall study results and limits: The model's output predicted ophthalmopathy at a median of approximately 6.5 months prior to onset. Most thyroid clonotypes that were expanded above 0.001 also turned up in blood.

Exclusion followed for patients with uncontrolled infection, other autoimmune disease, pregnancy or lactation. Fresh peripheral blood, roughly 10 ml of it, supplied the PBMCs. The CDR3 has 14 amino acids. Deletions cut 1 base from V and 1 base from J, with 9 bases between. Germline CDR1 SGHKS, CDR2 YYEKEE (reference sequence). Remarks on this clonotype: Its antigen is unknown.

This rearrangement joins TRBV5-5 to TRBJ2-7; no firm D call. The receptor's source is a young man with Graves' hyperthyroidism. Sample: blood. CDR3 sequence reads: CASSLTAVSYEQYF. DNA for the CDR3: TGTGCCAGCAGCTTGACGGCAGTATCCTACGAGCAGTACTTC. The variable domain in full, completed from reference TRBV5-5 and TRBJ2-7, reads DAGVTQSPTHLIKTRGQQVTLRCSPISGHKSVSWYQQVLGQGPQFIFQYYEKEERGRGNFPDRFSARQFPNYSSELNVNALLLGDSALYLCASSLTAVSYEQYFGPGTRLTVT.